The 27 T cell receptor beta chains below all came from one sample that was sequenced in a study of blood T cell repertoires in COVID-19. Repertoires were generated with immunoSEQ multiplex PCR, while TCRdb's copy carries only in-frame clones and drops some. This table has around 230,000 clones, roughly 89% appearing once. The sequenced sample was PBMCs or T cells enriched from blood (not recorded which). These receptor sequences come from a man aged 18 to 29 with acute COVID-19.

This CDR3 reads CASVETDTQYF. CDR3 nucleotides: TGTGCCAGCGTTGAGACAGATACGCAGTATTTT. V usage is TRBV28 and J usage is TRBJ2-3, with no clear D. CDR3 size: 11 residues. Trimming shortened V by 8 bases and J by 3 bases, and 6 bases separated the two germline ends. Germline lookup yields CDR1 MDHEN and CDR2 SYDVKM.

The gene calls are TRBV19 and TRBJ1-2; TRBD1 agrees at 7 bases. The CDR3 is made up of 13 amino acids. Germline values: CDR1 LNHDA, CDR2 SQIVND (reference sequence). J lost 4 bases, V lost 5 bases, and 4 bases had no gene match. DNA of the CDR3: TGTGCCAGTAGTGATGGGACAGCCTATGGCTACACCTTC. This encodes CASSDGTAYGYTF.

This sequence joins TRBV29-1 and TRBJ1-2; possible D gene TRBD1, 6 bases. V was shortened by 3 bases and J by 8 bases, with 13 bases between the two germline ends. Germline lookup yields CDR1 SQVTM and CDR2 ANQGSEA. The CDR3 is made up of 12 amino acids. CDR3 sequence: CSVDRGQEGYTF. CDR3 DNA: TGCAGCGTTGACAGGGGCCAGGAAGGCTACACCTTC.

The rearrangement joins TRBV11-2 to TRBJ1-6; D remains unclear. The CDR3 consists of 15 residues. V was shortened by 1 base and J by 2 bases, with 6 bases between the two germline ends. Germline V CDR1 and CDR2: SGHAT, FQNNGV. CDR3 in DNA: TGTGCCAGCAGCTTAGGACTCACCTATAATTCACCCCTCCACTTT. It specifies CASSLGLTYNSPLHF.

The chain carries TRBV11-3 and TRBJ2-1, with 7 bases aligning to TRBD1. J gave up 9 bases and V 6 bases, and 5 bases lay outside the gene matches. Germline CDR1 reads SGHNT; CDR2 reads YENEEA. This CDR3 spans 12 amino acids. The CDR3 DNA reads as TGTGCCAGCAGAAATCGACAGGGTGAGCAGTTCTTC. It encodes CASRNRQGEQFF.

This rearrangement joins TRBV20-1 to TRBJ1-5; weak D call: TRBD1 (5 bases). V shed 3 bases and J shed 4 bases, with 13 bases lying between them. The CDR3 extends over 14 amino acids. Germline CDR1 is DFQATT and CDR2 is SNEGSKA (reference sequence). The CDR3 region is CSASDDSFNQPQHF. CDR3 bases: TGCAGTGCTAGTGATGACAGCTTTAATCAGCCCCAGCATTTT.

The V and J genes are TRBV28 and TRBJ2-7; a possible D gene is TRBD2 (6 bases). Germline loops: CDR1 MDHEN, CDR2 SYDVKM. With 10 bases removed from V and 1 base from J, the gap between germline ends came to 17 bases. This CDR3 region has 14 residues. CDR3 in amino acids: CAIAGLRESYEQYF. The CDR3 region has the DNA TGTGCCATCGCTGGACTGCGGGAATCCTACGAGCAGTACTTC.

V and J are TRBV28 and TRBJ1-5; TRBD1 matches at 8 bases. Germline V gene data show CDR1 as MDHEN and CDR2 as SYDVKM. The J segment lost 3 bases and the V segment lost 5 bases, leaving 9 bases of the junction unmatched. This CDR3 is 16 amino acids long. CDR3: CASSPGGTGFNQPQHF. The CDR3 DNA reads TGTGCCAGCAGTCCCGGGGGGACAGGTTTCAATCAGCCCCAGCATTTT.

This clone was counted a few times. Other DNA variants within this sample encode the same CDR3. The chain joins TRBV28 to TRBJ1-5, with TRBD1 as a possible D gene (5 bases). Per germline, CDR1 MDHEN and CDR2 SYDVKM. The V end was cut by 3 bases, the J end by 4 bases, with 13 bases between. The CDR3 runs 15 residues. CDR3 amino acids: CASSLGRGSNQPQHF. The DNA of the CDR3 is TGTGCCAGCAGTTTGGGGCGGGGGAGTAATCAGCCCCAGCATTTT.

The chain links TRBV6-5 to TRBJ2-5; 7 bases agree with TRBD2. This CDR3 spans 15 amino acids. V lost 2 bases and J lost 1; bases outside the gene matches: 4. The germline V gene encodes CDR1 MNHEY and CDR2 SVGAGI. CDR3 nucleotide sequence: TGTGCCAGCAGTTACGGGAGGGGAGGCCAAGAGACCCAGTACTTC. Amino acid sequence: CASSYGRGGQETQYF.

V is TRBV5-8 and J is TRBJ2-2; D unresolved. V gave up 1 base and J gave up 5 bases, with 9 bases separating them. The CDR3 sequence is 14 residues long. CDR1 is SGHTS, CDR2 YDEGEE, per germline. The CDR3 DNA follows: TGTGCCAGCAGCTTGTTGTCGGGTACCGGGGAGCTGTTTTTT. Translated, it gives CASSLLSGTGELFF.

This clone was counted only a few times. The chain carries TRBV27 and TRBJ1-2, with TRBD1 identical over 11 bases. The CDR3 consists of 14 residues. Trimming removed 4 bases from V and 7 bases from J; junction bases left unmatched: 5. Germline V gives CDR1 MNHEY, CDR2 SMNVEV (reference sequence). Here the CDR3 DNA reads TGTGCCAGCAGTTCCCGGACAGGGGGCTTTGGCTACACCTTC. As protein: CASSSRTGGFGYTF.

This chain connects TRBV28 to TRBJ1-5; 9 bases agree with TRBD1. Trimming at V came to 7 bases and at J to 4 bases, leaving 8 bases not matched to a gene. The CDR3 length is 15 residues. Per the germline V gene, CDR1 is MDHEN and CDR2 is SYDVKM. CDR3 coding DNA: TGTGCCAGCAATGGAGGGACAGGGAAGAATCAGCCCCAGCATTTT. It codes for CASNGGTGKNQPQHF.

CDR3 bases: TGTGCCAGCAGCCTCCGGGCTAGCGGACCCTACGAGCAGTACTTC. Protein: CASSLRASGPYEQYF. This rearrangement joins TRBV3-1 (or the pseudogene TRBV3-2) to TRBJ2-7, with 7 bases identical to TRBD2. With 4 bases clipped from V and 2 bases from J, the junction kept 8 bases outside the gene matches. Germline CDR1 and CDR2: LGHDT and YNNKEL (reference sequence). This CDR3 region has 15 residues.

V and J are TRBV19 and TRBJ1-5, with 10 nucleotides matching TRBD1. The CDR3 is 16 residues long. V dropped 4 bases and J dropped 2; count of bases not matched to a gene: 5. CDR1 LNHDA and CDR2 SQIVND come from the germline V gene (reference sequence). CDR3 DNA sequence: TGTGCCAGTAGTACGACAGGGGGCGCGGGCAATCAGCCCCAGCATTTT. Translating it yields CASSTTGGAGNQPQHF. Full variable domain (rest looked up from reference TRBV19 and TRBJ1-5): DGGITQSPKYLFRKEGQNVTLSCEQNLNHDAMYWYRQDPGQGLRLIYYSQIVNDFQKGDIAEGYSVSREKKESFPLTVTSAQKNPTAFYLCASSTTGGAGNQPQHFGDGTRLSIL.

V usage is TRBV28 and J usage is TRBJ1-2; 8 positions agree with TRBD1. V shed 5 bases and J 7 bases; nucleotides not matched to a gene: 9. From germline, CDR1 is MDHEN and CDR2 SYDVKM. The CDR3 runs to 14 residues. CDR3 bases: TGTGCCAGCAGTCCCCTGACAGGGGTGAGTGGCTACACCTTC. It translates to CASSPLTGVSGYTF.

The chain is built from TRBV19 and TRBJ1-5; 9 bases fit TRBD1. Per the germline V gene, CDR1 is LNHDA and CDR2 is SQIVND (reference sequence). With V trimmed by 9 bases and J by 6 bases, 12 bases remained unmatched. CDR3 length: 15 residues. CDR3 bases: TGTGCCAGCAAAACCGGGACAGGGATAAGTCAGCCCCAGCATTTT. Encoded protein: CASKTGTGISQPQHF.

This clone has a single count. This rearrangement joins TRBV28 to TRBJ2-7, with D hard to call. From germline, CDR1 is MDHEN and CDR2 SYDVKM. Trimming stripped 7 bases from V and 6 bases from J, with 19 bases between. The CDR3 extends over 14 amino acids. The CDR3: CASMGLRPPLEQYF. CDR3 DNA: TGTGCCAGCATGGGCCTTAGACCCCCCCTCGAGCAGTACTTC.

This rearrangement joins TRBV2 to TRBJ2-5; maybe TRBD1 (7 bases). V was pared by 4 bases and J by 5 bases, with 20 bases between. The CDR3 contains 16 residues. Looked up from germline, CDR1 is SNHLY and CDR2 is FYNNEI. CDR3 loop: CASSVRGRTRGETQYF. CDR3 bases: TGTGCCAGCAGTGTTAGGGGGCGCACCCGGGGGGAGACCCAGTACTTC.

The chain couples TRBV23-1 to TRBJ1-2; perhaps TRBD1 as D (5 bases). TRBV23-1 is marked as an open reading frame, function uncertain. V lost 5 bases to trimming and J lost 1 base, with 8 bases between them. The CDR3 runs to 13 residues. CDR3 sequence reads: CASSSRVNYGYTF. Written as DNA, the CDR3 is TGCGCCAGCAGTTCCAGGGTTAACTATGGCTACACCTTC.

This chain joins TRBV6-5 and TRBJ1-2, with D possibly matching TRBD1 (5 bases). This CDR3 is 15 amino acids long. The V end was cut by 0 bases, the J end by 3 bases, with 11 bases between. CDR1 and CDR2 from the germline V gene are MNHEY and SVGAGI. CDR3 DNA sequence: TGTGCCAGCAGTTACTCACAGGCTGGGGACTATGGCTACACCTTC. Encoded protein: CASSYSQAGDYGYTF.

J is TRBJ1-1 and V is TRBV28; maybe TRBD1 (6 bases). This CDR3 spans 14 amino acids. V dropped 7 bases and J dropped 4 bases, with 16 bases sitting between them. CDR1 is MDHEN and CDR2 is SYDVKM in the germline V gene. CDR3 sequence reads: CASTMTGFGTEAFF. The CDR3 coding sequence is TGTGCCAGCACGATGACAGGTTTTGGCACTGAAGCTTTCTTT.

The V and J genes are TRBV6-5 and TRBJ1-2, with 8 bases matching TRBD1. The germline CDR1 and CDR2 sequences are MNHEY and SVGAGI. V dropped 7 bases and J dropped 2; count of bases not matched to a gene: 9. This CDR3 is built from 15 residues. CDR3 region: CASNTDRVPNYGYTF. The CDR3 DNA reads TGTGCCAGCAATACGGACAGGGTCCCCAACTATGGCTACACCTTC.

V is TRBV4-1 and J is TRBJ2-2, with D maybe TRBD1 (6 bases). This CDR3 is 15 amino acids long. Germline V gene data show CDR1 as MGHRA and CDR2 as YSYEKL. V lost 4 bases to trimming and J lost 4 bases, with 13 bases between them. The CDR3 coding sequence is TGCGCCAGCAGCCGAACCGGGACAACCACCGGGGAGCTGTTTTTT. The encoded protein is CASSRTGTTTGELFF.

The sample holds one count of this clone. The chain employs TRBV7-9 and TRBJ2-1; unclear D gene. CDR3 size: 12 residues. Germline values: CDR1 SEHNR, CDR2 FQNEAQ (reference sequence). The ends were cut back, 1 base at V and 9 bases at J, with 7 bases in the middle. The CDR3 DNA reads TGTGCCAGCAGCTTAGTAAGTAGTGAGCAGTTCTTC. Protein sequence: CASSLVSSEQFF.

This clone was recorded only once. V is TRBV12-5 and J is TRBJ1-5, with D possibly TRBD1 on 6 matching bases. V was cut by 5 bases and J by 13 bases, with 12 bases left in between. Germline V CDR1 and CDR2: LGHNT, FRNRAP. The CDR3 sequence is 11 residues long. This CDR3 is CASGLTGHQHF. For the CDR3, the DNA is TGTGCTAGTGGTCTGACGGGACATCAGCATTTT.

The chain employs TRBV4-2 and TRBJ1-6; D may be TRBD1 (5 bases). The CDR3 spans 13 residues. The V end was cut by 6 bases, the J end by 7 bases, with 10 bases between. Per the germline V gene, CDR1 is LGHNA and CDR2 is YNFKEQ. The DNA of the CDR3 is TGTGCCAGCAGGGACACTGGCAATTCACCCCTCCACTTT. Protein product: CASRDTGNSPLHF.